The 30 T cell receptor beta chains below were found in one sample sequenced in a study of chemoradiotherapy in HPV16-positive cancers. The protocol was immunoSEQ multiplex PCR, while the TCRdb copy is restricted to in-frame clones and leaves out a portion. The repertoire has about 15,000 clones, over 85% of them found once; the top ten carry more than 2%. This specimen was blood, taken from a patient who underwent chemoradiotherapy. These receptors originate from a human donor with HPV-associated anogenital cancer.

This chain uses TRBV29-1 with TRBJ2-2; D may match TRBD1 or TRBD2 (5 bases each). The V and J ends lost 6 bases and 5 bases respectively, with 13 bases between them. The CDR3 sequence is 13 residues long. Germline V gene lookup returns CDR1 SQVTM and CDR2 ANQGSEA. The CDR3 DNA is TGCAGCGTCGGGGCTACAGGTACCGGGGAGCTGTTTTTT. This encodes CSVGATGTGELFF.

This clone was counted a few times. This chain links TRBV7-9 with TRBJ2-5; tentatively, D is TRBD2 (5 bases). This CDR3 contains 13 residues. CDR1 is SEHNR, CDR2 FQNEAQ, per germline (reference sequence). Trimming took 3 bases from V and 7 from J, leaving 12 bases between them. The CDR3 reads CASSFDPRGTQYF. DNA for the CDR3: TGTGCCAGCAGCTTTGACCCTCGGGGGACCCAGTACTTC.

The rearrangement uses TRBV18 and TRBJ2-5; weak D call: TRBD2 (5 bases). This CDR3 has 14 residues. Germline V gene lookup returns CDR1 KGHSH and CDR2 LQKENI. Trimming pared 3 bases from V and 7 bases from J, leaving 15 bases between. As DNA, the CDR3 is TGTGCCAGCTCACCGCCGAGTCGGGATGGGACCCAGTACTTC. This gives the protein CASSPPSRDGTQYF.

The CDR3 DNA reads TGTGCCAGCAGTACTCGGGACACCCCGAACACCGGGGAGCTGTTTTTT. Protein: CASSTRDTPNTGELFF. The rearrangement links TRBV27 to TRBJ2-2; D is possibly TRBD1 (6 bases). CDR3 length: 16 amino acids. Trimming left V 5 bases short and J 0 bases short, with 13 bases between. Germline values: CDR1 MNHEY, CDR2 SMNVEV (reference sequence).

As concerns this clone: The missing conserved phenylalanine or tryptophan at the end of this CDR3 makes a read error likely. The DNA is left out, because the CDR3 cannot be placed on it with certainty; the CDR3 is given as TCRdb lists it. V usage is TRBV6-5 and J usage is TRBJ2-7; the table names TRBD1, a call not compared with the DNA. Germline CDR1 and CDR2: MNHEY and SVGAGI. With termini counted, the CDR3 has 14 amino acids. Here the CDR3 reads CASSIRTGAPGVEL.

The chain joins TRBV19 to TRBJ2-1; 10 bases map to TRBD2. CDR3 length equals 13 residues. CDR1 LNHDA and CDR2 SQIVND come from the germline V gene (reference sequence). Germline trimming cut 4 bases from V and 9 bases from J; bases unmatched to any gene: 3. CDR3 residues: CASSTSGSTEQFF. The CDR3 DNA sequence: TGTGCCAGTAGTACTAGCGGGAGTACTGAGCAGTTCTTC. Complete variable domain (other parts from reference TRBV19 and TRBJ2-1): DGGITQSPKYLFRKEGQNVTLSCEQNLNHDAMYWYRQDPGQGLRLIYYSQIVNDFQKGDIAEGYSVSREKKESFPLTVTSAQKNPTAFYLCASSTSGSTEQFFGPGTRLTVL.

The V call is TRBV7-2, the J call TRBJ2-7; weak D call: TRBD1 (6 bases). The CDR3 is 15 amino acids. Germline V lookup: CDR1 SGHTA, CDR2 FQGNSA. Trimming cost V 5 bases and J 3 bases, with 17 bases left between them. The CDR3 region is CASSPRQVVFYEQYF. DNA of the CDR3: TGTGCCAGCAGCCCTAGACAGGTTGTTTTCTACGAGCAGTACTTC.

The chain combines TRBV6-5 with TRBJ2-7; D is undetermined. Trimming took 6 bases from V and 7 from J, leaving 13 bases between them. The CDR3 is made up of 12 amino acids. CDR1 is MNHEY and CDR2 is SVGAGI in the germline V gene. Written as DNA, the CDR3 is TGTGCCAGCAGCCCAGGAATCGCAGAGCAGTACTTC. Translated, it gives CASSPGIAEQYF.

Points on this clone: Other DNA sequences of this sample code for an identical CDR3. The chain is built from TRBV30 and TRBJ1-2; tentatively, D is TRBD1 (5 bases). The CDR3 spans 15 residues. Trimming removed 2 bases from V and 5 bases from J, with 18 bases in between. Germline lookup yields CDR1 GTSNPN and CDR2 SVGIG (reference sequence). The CDR3 sequence is CAWSIQHRGHYGYTF. CDR3 nucleotide sequence: TGTGCCTGGAGTATACAGCATAGGGGTCATTATGGCTACACCTTC.

In nucleotides, the CDR3 is TGTGCCAGCAGCTTAGGACGGGAGGACCTCACAGATACGCAGTATTTT. Translation gives CASSLGREDLTDTQYF. V gene TRBV11-3 combines with J gene TRBJ2-3, with TRBD2 identical over 7 bases. Losses at the gene ends were 1 base for V and 2 bases for J; bases not matched to a gene: 6. Germline-derived CDR1 and CDR2 are SGHNT and YENEEA. This CDR3 has 16 residues.

This chain connects TRBV6-6 to TRBJ1-6; D call uncertain. Trimming left V 6 bases short and J 8 bases short, with 17 bases between. The CDR3 covers 15 residues. Germline-derived CDR1 and CDR2 are MNHNY and SVGAGI (reference sequence). The chain's CDR3 is CASSDVRPDDSPLHF. CDR3 DNA: TGTGCCAGCAGCGACGTTCGACCGGACGATTCACCCCTCCACTTT.

The rearrangement uses TRBV27 and TRBJ1-6; no clear D. This CDR3 contains 13 residues. CDR1 and CDR2 (germline): MNHEY, SMNVEV (reference sequence). The V gene lost 0 bases and the J gene lost 8 bases, with 5 bases spanning the gap. The CDR3 loop reads CASSLSTHSPLHF. The CDR3 coding sequence is TGTGCCAGCAGTTTATCGACCCATTCACCCCTCCACTTT.

The rearrangement joins TRBV28 to TRBJ1-1; 7 bases align to TRBD1. The CDR3 sequence is 16 residues long. Trimming took 5 bases from V and 10 from J; bases not matched to a gene: 19. The germline V gene encodes CDR1 MDHEN and CDR2 SYDVKM. The CDR3 DNA is TGTGCCAGCAGTCCACCCTTCCAGGGGGATAAACGGTTAGCTTTCTTT. Its protein product is CASSPPFQGDKRLAFF. The full variable domain, rest sourced from reference TRBV28 and TRBJ1-1, is DVKVTQSSRYLVKRTGEKVFLECVQDMDHENMFWYRQDPGLGLRLIYFSYDVKMKEKGDIPEGYSVSREKKERFSLILESASTNQTSMYLCASSPPFQGDKRLAFFGQGTRLTVV.

V is TRBV9 and J is TRBJ1-2, with D tentatively TRBD1 (6 bases). The germline CDR1 and CDR2 sequences are SGDLS and YYNGEE. V was clipped by 3 bases and J by 4 bases, with 19 bases between them. This CDR3 is 16 amino acids long. The CDR3, as DNA: TGTGCCAGCAGCGCCTCCTCCAGGGGAGCTACCTATGGCTACACCTTC. This encodes CASSASSRGATYGYTF.

A note on this clone: An end of the junction differs from the germline gene, which may be a read error. The chain combines TRBV11-2 with TRBJ1-5; 7 positions match TRBD1. CDR3 length equals 14 residues. CDR1 SGHAT and CDR2 FQNNGV come from the germline V gene. CDR3 in amino acids: CASSLDRVSQPQHF. The DNA for the CDR3 is TGTGCCAGCAGCCTAGACAGGGTGAGTCAGCCCCAGCATTTT.

J is TRBJ2-4 and V is TRBV18; 7 bases line up with TRBD2. This CDR3 comprises 16 residues. J lost 2 bases, V lost 3 bases, and 7 bases had no gene match. From germline, CDR1 is KGHSH and CDR2 LQKENI. For the CDR3, the DNA is TGTGCCAGCTCACCGGGAGGGCTTGATACCAAAAACATTCAGTACTTC. This gives the protein CASSPGGLDTKNIQYF.

V is TRBV25-1 and J is TRBJ2-7; TRBD2 agrees at 8 bases. The CDR3 spans 14 residues. CDR1 MGHDK and CDR2 SYGVNS come from the germline V gene. V gave up 5 bases and J gave up 2 bases; unmatched junction bases: 5. CDR3 amino acids: CASSYIAGTYEQYF. CDR3 bases: TGTGCCAGCAGTTATATAGCGGGAACCTACGAGCAGTACTTC.

The V call is TRBV2, the J call TRBJ2-4; 10 nucleotides line up with TRBD1. Per germline, CDR1 SNHLY and CDR2 FYNNEI. V shed 9 bases, J shed 4 bases, and the junction held 3 bases outside the gene matches. The CDR3 contains 13 residues. The CDR3 sequence: CASKGQGKNIQYF. CDR3 bases: TGTGCCAGTAAGGGACAGGGGAAAAACATTCAGTACTTC. The variable domain in full, with the rest retrieved from reference TRBV2 and TRBJ2-4, is EPEVTQTPSHQVTQMGQEVILRCVPISNHLYFYWYRQILGQKVEFLVSFYNNEISEKSEIFDDQFSVERPDGSNFTLKIRSTKLEDSAMYFCASKGQGKNIQYFGAGTRLSVL.

The rearrangement uses TRBV6-6 and TRBJ1-5; no definite D call. Germline assignment: CDR1 MNHNY and CDR2 SVGAGI (reference sequence). Trimming left V 4 bases short and J 3 bases short, with 7 bases between. This CDR3 spans 13 amino acids. CDR3 protein: CASSWTANQPQHF. CDR3 sequence (DNA): TGTGCCAGCAGTTGGACTGCCAATCAGCCCCAGCATTTT.

This clone has just one count. This chain links TRBV5-4 with TRBJ2-1; 8 bases fit TRBD2. With V trimmed by 7 bases and J by 3 bases, 15 bases remained unmatched. CDR3 length: 17 residues. Per germline, CDR1 SGHNT and CDR2 YYREEE (reference sequence). DNA of the CDR3: TGTGCCAGCGGAGCTAGGGCGGGAGGTCCCTTCTACAATGAGCAGTTCTTC. Translating gives CASGARAGGPFYNEQFF.

The V and J genes are TRBV27 and TRBJ1-5; weak D call: TRBD1 (5 bases). V gave up 4 bases and J gave up 10 bases, with 23 bases separating them. The CDR3 contains 16 residues. Germline V lookup: CDR1 MNHEY, CDR2 SMNVEV (reference sequence). Written as DNA, the CDR3 is TGTGCCAGCAGTTCTTATAGGGGCGGCGGGATCAGCCCCCAGCATTTT. Protein: CASSSYRGGGISPQHF.

V and J are TRBV9 and TRBJ2-1, with TRBD2 identical over 10 bases. The CDR3 runs to 15 residues. Germline CDR1 reads SGDLS; CDR2 reads YYNGEE. J lost 6 bases, V lost 0 bases, and 3 bases had no gene match. The CDR3 sequence is CASSVGLAGANEQFF. Here the CDR3 DNA reads TGTGCCAGCAGCGTAGGGCTAGCGGGAGCCAATGAGCAGTTCTTC.

The V call is TRBV6-6, the J call TRBJ1-5; a possible D gene is TRBD1 (5 bases). CDR1 and CDR2 from the germline V gene are MNHNY and SVGAGI (reference sequence). This CDR3 has 13 residues. V was cut by 8 bases and J by 4 bases, with 12 bases left in between. CDR3 sequence: CASAPKGNQPQHF. The DNA for the CDR3 is TGTGCCAGCGCTCCAAAGGGGAATCAGCCCCAGCATTTT.

The chain combines TRBV18 with TRBJ2-1; TRBD2 is a possible D gene (5 bases). Trimming stripped 1 base from V and 2 bases from J, with 6 bases between. The CDR3 runs to 14 residues. Germline V gene lookup returns CDR1 KGHSH and CDR2 LQKENI. DNA for the CDR3: TGTGCCAGCTCACCACTCGGGACCTACAATGAGCAGTTCTTC. It yields the protein CASSPLGTYNEQFF.

This chain links TRBV9 with TRBJ1-2; D is possibly TRBD1 (6 bases). CDR1 SGDLS and CDR2 YYNGEE come from the germline V gene. The V end lost 4 bases, the J end lost 2 bases, and 15 bases lay between the germline ends. The CDR3 spans 15 residues. For the CDR3, the DNA is TGTGCCAGCAGCCCCCCGGGACAACCGAACTATGGCTACACCTTC. Protein: CASSPPGQPNYGYTF.

The chain uses TRBV10-2 and TRBJ2-1; 13 positions agree with TRBD2. The CDR3 runs 15 residues. Germline trimming cut 4 bases from V and 9 bases from J; bases unmatched to any gene: 6. The V gene's germline CDR1 is WSHSY and CDR2 SAAADI. The CDR3 loop is CASSATSGRVSEQFF. CDR3 in DNA: TGCGCCAGCAGTGCTACTAGCGGGAGGGTCAGTGAGCAGTTCTTC.

This sequence joins TRBV28 and TRBJ2-7; D is ambiguous. The length of the CDR3 is 13 residues. From germline, CDR1 is MDHEN and CDR2 SYDVKM. Trimming took off 4 bases at V and 0 bases at J, with 7 bases between the two ends. This CDR3 reads CASSSSGSYEQYF. The CDR3 DNA reads TGTGCCAGCAGTTCTTCAGGCTCCTACGAGCAGTACTTC.

This chain links TRBV6-1 with TRBJ1-1; D perhaps matches TRBD1 (5 bases). CDR1 and CDR2 from the germline V gene are MNHNS and SASEGT. The CDR3 runs to 14 residues. Trimming shortened V by 8 bases and J by 7 bases, and 20 bases separated the two germline ends. The CDR3 sequence: CASLQGGSRDEAFF. The CDR3 DNA follows: TGTGCCAGCCTACAAGGTGGGAGCAGGGATGAAGCTTTCTTT.

The chain is built from TRBV11-3 and TRBJ2-5; 12 nucleotides agree with TRBD2. Germline CDR1 is SGHNT and CDR2 is YENEEA. V lost 5 bases to trimming and J lost 4 bases; unmatched junction nucleotides: 2. The CDR3 extends over 14 amino acids. The CDR3 coding sequence is TGTGCCAGCAGCCCGGGACTAGCGGGAGAGACCCAGTACTTC. Protein product: CASSPGLAGETQYF.

The V call is TRBV9, the J call TRBJ2-3, with 9 bases identical to TRBD2. Trimming at V came to 4 bases and at J to 5 bases, leaving 14 bases not matched to a gene. The CDR3 is 17 amino acids. Germline V gene sequence: CDR1 SGDLS, CDR2 YYNGEE. The CDR3 here is CASSSVGSGSRLDTQYF. The CDR3 DNA reads as TGTGCCAGCAGCTCGGTGGGTAGCGGGAGTAGGTTAGATACGCAGTATTTT.